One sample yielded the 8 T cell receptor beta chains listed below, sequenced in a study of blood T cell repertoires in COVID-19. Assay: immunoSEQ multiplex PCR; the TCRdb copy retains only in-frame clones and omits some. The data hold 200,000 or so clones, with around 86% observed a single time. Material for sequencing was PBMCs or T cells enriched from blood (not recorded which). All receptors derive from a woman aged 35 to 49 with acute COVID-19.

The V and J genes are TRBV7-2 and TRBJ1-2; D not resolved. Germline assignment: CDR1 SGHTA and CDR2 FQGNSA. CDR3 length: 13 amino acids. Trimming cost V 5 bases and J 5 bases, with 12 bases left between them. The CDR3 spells CASSPTRTYGYTF. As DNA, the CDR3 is TGTGCCAGCAGCCCTACGAGAACTTATGGCTACACCTTC.

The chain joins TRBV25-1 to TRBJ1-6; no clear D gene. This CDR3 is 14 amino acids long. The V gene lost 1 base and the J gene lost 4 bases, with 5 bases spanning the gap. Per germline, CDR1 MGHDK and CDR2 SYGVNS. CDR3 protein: CASSELVYNSPLHF. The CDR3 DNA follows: TGTGCCAGCAGTGAATTAGTGTATAATTCACCCCTCCACTTT.

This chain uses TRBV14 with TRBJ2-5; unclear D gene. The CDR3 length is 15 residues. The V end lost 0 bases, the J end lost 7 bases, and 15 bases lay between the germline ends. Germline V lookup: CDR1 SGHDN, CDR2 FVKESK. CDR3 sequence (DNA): TGTGCCAGCAGCCAAGAAGACCTTACTTCAGGGACCCAGTACTTC. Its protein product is CASSQEDLTSGTQYF.

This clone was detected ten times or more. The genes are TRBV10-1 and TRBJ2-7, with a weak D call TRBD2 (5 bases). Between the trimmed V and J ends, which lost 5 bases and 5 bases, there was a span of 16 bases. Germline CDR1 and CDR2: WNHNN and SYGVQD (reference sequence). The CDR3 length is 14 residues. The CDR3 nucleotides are TGCGCCAGCAGTCGGGGAATCCATGTGGACGAGCAGTACTTC. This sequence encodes CASSRGIHVDEQYF.

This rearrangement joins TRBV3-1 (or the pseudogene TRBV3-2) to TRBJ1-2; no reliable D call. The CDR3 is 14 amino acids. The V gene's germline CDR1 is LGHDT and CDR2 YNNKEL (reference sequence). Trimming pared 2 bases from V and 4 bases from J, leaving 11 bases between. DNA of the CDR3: TGTGCCAGCAGCCAAAGCGCGATCTTCTATGGCTACACCTTC. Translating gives CASSQSAIFYGYTF.

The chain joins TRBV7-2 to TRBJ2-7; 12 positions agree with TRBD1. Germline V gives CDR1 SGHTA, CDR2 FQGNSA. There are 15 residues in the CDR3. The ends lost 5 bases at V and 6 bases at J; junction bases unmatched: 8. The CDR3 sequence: CASSHSRDRGREQYF. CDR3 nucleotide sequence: TGTGCCAGCAGCCACTCCAGGGACAGGGGGCGCGAGCAGTACTTC.

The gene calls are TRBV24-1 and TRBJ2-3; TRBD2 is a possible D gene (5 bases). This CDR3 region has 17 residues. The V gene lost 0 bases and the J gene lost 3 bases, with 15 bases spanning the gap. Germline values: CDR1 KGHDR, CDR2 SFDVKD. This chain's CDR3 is CATSDLSRAGRTDTQYF. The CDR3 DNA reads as TGTGCCACCAGTGATTTGTCTAGGGCGGGTCGTACAGATACGCAGTATTTT.

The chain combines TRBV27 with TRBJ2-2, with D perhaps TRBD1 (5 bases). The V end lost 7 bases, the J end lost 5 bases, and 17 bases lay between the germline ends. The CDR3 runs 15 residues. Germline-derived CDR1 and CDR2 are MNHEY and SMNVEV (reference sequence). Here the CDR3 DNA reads TGTGCCAGCATTTCCGGAAGGGCAGGGACCGGGGAGCTGTTTTTT. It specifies CASISGRAGTGELFF.